A selection of T cell receptor beta chains follows, all from one sample in a study of control samples from healthy donors and cancer patients. Libraries were prepared by immunoSEQ multiplex PCR; TCRdb keeps only in-frame clonotypes and omits some of them. The repertoire holds roughly 63,000 clones, roughly 90% seen once, with approximately 6% in the top ten. Sequencing was carried out using PBMCs. The receptors shown here come from a man aged 60-69 years with colorectal cancer. Each CDR3 is given with its conserved first and last residue. Where a row states a size, it is once, few, many or the class of an expanded clone; other rows omit it.

TRBJ1-4	NA	14	TRBV7-6	CASTLGTGNEKLFF
TRBJ2-3	NA	14	TRBV12-5	CASGLSVSTDTQYF
TRBJ2-7	NA	13	TRBV30	CAWSGDGTYEQYF
TRBJ2-5	NA	12	TRBV29-1	CSVGRSGETQYF
TRBJ1-3	NA	14	TRBV30	CAWRLTTSRNTIYF
TRBJ1-1	NA	13	TRBV28	CASSLRVYTEAFF
TRBJ2-7	NA	14	TRBV6-6	CASSYSSPDYEQYF
TRBJ1-2	NA	15	TRBV10-3	CAISGIDRGNYGYTF
TRBJ1-1	NA	15	TRBV4-1	CASSQEIRLNTEAFF
TRBJ2-3	NA	16	TRBV7-8	CASSLRQGEYTDTQYF
TRBJ1-1	NA	14	TRBV7-2	CASASLRMNTEAFF
TRBJ2-7	NA	12	TRBV7-9	CASSITSYEQYF
TRBJ2-7	NA	18	TRBV4-1	CASSPTGVAATGSYEQYF
TRBJ1-5	NA	13	TRBV5-5	CASSLSSNQPQHF
TRBJ1-6	NA	15	TRBV9	CASSPTGQSVSPLHF
TRBJ1-1	NA	14	TRBV6-5	CASSRGTVNTEAFF
TRBJ1-1	NA	16	TRBV2	CASSENYGIYNTEAFF
TRBJ2-2	NA	15	TRBV2	CATLSGGAGTGELFF
TRBJ1-1	once	16	TRBV2	CASSDPLDRSNTEAFF
TRBJ2-7	few	14	TRBV5-1	CASSPDSGPYEQYF
TRBJ1-1	NA	16	TRBV27	CASSHIPPGARTEAFF
TRBJ2-7	NA	14	TRBV5-5	CASSPSRGSHEQYF
TRBJ2-7	NA	16	TRBV6-1	CASSEFVGGITYEQYF
TRBJ2-7	NA	13	TRBV19	CASSITGSYEQYF
TRBJ2-1	NA	13	TRBV7-9	CASSSGLYNEQFF
TRBJ2-5	NA	14	TRBV6-5	CASSPFGGRETQYF
TRBJ2-1	NA	16	TRBV7-9	CASSLTRDSSYNEQFF
TRBJ1-2	NA	14	TRBV19	CASSSDRGGYGYTF
TRBJ2-2	NA	23	TRBV7-8	CASSPAGTSGGANYLPNTGELFF
TRBJ2-1	NA	12	TRBV28	CASSTLVNEQFF
TRBJ1-1	NA	13	TRBV29-1	CSVASGVDTEAFF
TRBJ2-2	NA	17	TRBV18	CASSPLLQRGDTGELFF
TRBJ1-1	NA	15	TRBV9	CASGPAGVMNTEAFF
TRBJ2-2	NA	12	TRBV4-1	CASSQYTGELFF
TRBJ1-5	NA	15	TRBV6-5	CASRPGQGASQPQHF
TRBJ2-3	NA	15	TRBV6-2/TRBV6-3	CASSPWAPSTDTQYF
TRBJ2-7	NA	13	TRBV5-4	CASSLRGNHEQYF
TRBJ2-7	few	14	TRBV9	CASSVGQGWDEQYF
TRBJ2-2	NA	15	TRBV6-2/TRBV6-3	CASSYSAAVTSELFF
TRBJ2-5	NA	13	TRBV4-1	CASSQSRQETQYF
TRBJ1-4	NA	13	TRBV5-8	CASSRMAREKLFF
TRBJ1-2	NA	13	TRBV28	CASNNGGLGGYTF
TRBJ1-4	NA	16	TRBV19	CASSTRVGGTNEKLFF
TRBJ2-3	NA	15	TRBV5-4	CASSGGSTSTDTQYF
TRBJ1-5	NA	17	TRBV4-1	CASSQSPGTGGLQPQHF
TRBJ1-2	NA	13	TRBV12-3/TRBV12-4	CASSTGSPYGYTF
TRBJ2-2	NA	15	TRBV9	CASSVGAVRTGELFF
TRBJ1-2	NA	13	TRBV29-1	CSVEDRRVGGYTF
TRBJ2-5	NA	14	TRBV9	CASSVTGYQETQYF